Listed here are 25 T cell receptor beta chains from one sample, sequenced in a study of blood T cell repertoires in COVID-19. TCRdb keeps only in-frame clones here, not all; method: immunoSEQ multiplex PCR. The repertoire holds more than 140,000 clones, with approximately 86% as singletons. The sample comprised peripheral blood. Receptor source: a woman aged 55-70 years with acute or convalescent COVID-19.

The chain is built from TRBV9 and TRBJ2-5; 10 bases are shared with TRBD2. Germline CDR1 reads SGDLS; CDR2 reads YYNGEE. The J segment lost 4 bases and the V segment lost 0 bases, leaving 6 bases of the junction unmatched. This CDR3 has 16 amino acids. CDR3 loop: CASSVGIAGGRETQYF. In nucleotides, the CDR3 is TGTGCCAGCAGCGTAGGAATAGCGGGGGGTCGAGAGACCCAGTACTTC.

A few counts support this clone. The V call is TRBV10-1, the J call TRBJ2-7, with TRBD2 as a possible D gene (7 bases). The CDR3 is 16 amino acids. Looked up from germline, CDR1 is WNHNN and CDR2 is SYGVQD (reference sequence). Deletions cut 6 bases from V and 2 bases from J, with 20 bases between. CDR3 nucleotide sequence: TGCGCCAGCAGCCCCTCTAAGGGGGGGCGAACCTACGAGCAGTACTTC. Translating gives CASSPSKGGRTYEQYF.

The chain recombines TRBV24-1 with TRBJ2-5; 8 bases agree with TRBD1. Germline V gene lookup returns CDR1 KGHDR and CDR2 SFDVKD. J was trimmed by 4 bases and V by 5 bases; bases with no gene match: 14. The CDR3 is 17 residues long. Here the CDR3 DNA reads TGTGCCACCAGTGGACCCCCGGACAGGGTCATAGGAGAGACCCAGTACTTC. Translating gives CATSGPPDRVIGETQYF.

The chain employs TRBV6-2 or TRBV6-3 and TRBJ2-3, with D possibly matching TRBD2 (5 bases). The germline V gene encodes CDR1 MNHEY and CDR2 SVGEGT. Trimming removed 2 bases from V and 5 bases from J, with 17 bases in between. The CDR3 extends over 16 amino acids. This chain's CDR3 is CASSYPPGLAGDTQYF. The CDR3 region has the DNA TGTGCCAGCAGTTACCCCCCCGGACTGGCTGGAGATACGCAGTATTTT.

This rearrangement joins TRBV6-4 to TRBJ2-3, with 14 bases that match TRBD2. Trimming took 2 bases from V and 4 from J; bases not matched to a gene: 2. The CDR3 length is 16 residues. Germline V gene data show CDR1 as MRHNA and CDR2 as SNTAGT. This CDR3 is CASSDGTSGGADTQYF. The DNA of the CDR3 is TGTGCCAGCAGTGACGGGACTAGCGGGGGAGCAGATACGCAGTATTTT.

The CDR3: CATSDGSGETQYF. For the CDR3, the DNA is TGTGCCACCAGTGACGGGTCGGGGGAGACCCAGTACTTC. The V gene is TRBV24-1, the J gene TRBJ2-5; D may be TRBD2 (5 bases). Trimming left V 4 bases short and J 5 bases short, with 10 bases between. The V gene's germline CDR1 is KGHDR and CDR2 SFDVKD. This CDR3 contains 13 residues.

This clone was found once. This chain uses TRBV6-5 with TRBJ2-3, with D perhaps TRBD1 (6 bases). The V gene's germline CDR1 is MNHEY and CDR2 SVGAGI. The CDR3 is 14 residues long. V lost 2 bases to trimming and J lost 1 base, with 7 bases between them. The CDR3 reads CASSYKGGTDTQYF. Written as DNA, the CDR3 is TGTGCCAGCAGTTACAAGGGGGGCACAGATACGCAGTATTTT.

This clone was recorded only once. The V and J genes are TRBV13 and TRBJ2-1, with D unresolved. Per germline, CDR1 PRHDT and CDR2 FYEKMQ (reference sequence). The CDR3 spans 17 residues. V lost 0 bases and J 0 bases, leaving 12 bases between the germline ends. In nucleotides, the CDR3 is TGTGCCAGCAGCTTAGGTCTAGTCGTTAGCTCCTACAATGAGCAGTTCTTC. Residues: CASSLGLVVSSYNEQFF.

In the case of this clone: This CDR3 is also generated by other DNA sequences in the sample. The CDR3 sequence: CASSFRNYGYTF. The CDR3 bases are TGTGCCAGCAGTTTCCGTAACTATGGCTACACCTTC. The chain is built from TRBV28 and TRBJ1-2, with unresolved D. This CDR3 comprises 12 residues. The germline V and J ends were trimmed by 3 bases and 1 base, with 3 bases remaining between them. Germline-derived CDR1 and CDR2 are MDHEN and SYDVKM.

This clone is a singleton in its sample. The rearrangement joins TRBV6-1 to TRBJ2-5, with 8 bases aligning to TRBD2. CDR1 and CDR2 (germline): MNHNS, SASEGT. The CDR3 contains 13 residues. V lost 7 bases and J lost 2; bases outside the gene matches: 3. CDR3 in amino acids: CASNPSGQETQYF. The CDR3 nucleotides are TGTGCCAGCAACCCTAGCGGGCAAGAGACCCAGTACTTC.

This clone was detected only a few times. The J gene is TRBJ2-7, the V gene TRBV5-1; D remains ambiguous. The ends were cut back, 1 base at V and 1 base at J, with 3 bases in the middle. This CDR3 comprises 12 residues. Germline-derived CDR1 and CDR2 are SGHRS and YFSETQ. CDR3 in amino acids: CASSLTSYEQYF. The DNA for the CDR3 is TGCGCCAGCAGCTTGACTTCCTACGAGCAGTACTTC.

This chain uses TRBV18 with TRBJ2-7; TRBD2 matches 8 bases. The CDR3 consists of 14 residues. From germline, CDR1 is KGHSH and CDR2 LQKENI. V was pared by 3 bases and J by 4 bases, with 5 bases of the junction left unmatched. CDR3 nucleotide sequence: TGTGCCAGCTCACCCCGGGGGGGCCCGTACGAGCAGTACTTC. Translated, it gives CASSPRGGPYEQYF.

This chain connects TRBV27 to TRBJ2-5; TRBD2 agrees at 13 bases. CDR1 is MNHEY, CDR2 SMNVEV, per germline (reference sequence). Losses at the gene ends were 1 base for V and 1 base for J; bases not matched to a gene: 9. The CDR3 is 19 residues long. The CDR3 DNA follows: TGTGCCAGCAGTTTATATATTCCCGGGACTAGCGGGGTCCAAGAGACCCAGTACTTC. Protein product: CASSLYIPGTSGVQETQYF.

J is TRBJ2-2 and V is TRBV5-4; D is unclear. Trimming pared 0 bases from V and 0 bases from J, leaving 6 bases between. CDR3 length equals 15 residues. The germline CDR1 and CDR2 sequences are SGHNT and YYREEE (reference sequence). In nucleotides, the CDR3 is TGTGCCAGCAGCTTGGACACATCGAACACCGGGGAGCTGTTTTTT. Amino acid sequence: CASSLDTSNTGELFF.

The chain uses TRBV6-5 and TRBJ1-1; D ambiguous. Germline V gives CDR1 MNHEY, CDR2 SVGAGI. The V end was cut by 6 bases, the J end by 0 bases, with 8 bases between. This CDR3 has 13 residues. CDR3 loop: CASSPQMNTEAFF. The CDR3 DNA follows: TGTGCCAGCAGCCCCCAGATGAACACTGAAGCTTTCTTT.

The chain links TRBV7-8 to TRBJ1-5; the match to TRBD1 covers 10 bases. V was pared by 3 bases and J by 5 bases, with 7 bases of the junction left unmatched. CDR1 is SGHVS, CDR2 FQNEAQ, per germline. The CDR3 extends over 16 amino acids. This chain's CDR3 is CASSLFPTGGDQPQHF. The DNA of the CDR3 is TGTGCCAGCAGCTTGTTCCCGACAGGGGGCGATCAGCCCCAGCATTTT.

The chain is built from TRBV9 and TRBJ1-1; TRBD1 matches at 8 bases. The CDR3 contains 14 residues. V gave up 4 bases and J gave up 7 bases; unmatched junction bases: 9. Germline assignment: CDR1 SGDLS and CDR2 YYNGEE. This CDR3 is CASSPEDRAYEAFF. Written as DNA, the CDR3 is TGTGCCAGCAGCCCAGAGGACAGGGCATATGAAGCTTTCTTT.

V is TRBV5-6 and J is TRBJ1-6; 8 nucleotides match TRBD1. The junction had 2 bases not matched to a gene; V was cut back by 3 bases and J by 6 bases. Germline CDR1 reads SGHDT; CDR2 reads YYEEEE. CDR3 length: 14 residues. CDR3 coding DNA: TGTGCCAGCAGCTCCAGGGGGCCTAATTCACCCCTCCACTTT. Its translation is CASSSRGPNSPLHF.

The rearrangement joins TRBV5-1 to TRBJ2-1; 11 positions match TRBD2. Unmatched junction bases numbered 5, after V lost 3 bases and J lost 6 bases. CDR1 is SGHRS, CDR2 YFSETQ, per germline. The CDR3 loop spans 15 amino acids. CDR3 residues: CASSSRLAGRNEQFF. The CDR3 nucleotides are TGCGCCAGCAGCTCTCGACTAGCGGGGCGCAATGAGCAGTTCTTC.

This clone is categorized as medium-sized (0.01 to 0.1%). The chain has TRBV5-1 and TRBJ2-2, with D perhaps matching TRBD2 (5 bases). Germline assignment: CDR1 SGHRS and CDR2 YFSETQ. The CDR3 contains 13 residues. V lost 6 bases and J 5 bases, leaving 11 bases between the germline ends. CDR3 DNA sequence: TGCGCCAGCAATTCGGCGGGTACCGGGGAGCTGTTTTTT. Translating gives CASNSAGTGELFF.

The CDR3 sequence: CASSPKGLAGAPQDTQYF. CDR3 nucleotides: TGTGCCAGCAGTCCAAAGGGACTAGCGGGGGCCCCGCAAGATACGCAGTATTTT. The rearrangement links TRBV27 to TRBJ2-3; 14 bases are shared with TRBD2. The CDR3 is 18 amino acids. Trimming removed 5 bases from V and 5 bases from J; junction bases left unmatched: 12. CDR1 MNHEY and CDR2 SMNVEV come from the germline V gene (reference sequence).

As DNA, the CDR3 is TGCGCCAGCAGCTTGGCGGGGACAACCGGGGAGCTGTTTTTT. It yields the protein CASSLAGTTGELFF. V is TRBV5-1 and J is TRBJ2-2, with a possible D match to TRBD1 (6 bases). CDR1 is SGHRS, CDR2 YFSETQ, per germline. V shed 0 bases and J shed 5 bases, with 8 bases lying between them. This CDR3 spans 14 amino acids. The full variable domain, in which reference TRBV5-1 and TRBJ2-2 provide the parts outside the CDR3, is KAGVTQTPRYLIKTRGQQVTLSCSPISGHRSVSWYQQTPGQGLQFLFEYFSETQRNKGNFPGRFSGRQFSNSRSEMNVSTLELGDSALYLCASSLAGTTGELFFGEGSRLTVL.

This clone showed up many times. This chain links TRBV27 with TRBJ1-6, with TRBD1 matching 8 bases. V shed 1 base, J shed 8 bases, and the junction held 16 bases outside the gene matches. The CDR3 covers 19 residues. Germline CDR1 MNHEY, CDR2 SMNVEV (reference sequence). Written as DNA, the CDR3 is TGTGCCAGCAGTTTATTATACCTCCGACAGGGGATGGAGGATTCACCCCTCCACTTT. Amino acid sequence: CASSLLYLRQGMEDSPLHF.

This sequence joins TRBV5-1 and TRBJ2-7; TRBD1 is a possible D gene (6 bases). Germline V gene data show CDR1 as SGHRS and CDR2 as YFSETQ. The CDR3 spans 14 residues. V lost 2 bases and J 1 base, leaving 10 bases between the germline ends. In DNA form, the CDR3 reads TGCGCCAGCAGCTTAGACAGGTATTCCTACGAGCAGTACTTC. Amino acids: CASSLDRYSYEQYF.

CDR3 amino acids: CASSAAGGGADEQYF. CDR3 in DNA: TGTGCCAGCAGCGCGGCAGGCGGGGGGGCCGACGAGCAGTACTTC. The rearrangement joins TRBV9 to TRBJ2-7; TRBD2 aligns across 9 bases. CDR1 and CDR2 from the germline V gene are SGDLS and YYNGEE. CDR3 length: 15 amino acids. V lost 3 bases to trimming and J lost 5 bases; unmatched junction nucleotides: 9. Using reference TRBV9 and TRBJ2-7 for the parts outside the CDR3, the full variable domain is DSGVTQTPKHLITATGQRVTLRCSPRSGDLSVYWYQQSLDQGLQFLIQYYNGEERAKGNILERFSAQQFPDLHSELNLSSLELGDSALYFCASSAAGGGADEQYFGPGTRLTVT.